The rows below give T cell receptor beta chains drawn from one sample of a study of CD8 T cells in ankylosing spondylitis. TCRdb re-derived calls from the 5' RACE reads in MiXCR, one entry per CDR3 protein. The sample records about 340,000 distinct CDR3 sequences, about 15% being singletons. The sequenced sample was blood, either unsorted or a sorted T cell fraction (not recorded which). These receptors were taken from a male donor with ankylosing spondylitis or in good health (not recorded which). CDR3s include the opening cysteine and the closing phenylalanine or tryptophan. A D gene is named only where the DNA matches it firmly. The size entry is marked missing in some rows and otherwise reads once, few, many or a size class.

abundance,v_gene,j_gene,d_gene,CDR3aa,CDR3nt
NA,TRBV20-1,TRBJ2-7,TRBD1,CSALTRTGLEQYF,TGCAGTGCCCTCACCCGGACAGGCCTAGAGCAGTACTTC
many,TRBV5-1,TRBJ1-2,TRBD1,CASSPQGTLNYGYTF,TGCGCCAGCAGCCCACAGGGGACCCTTAACTATGGCTACACCTTC
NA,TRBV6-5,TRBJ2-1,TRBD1,CASSLVRDSPNEQFF,TGTGCCAGCAGTTTGGTGAGGGACAGCCCCAATGAGCAGTTCTTC
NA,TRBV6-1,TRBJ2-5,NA,CASSLGRLGETQYF,TGTGCCAGCAGCCTTGGACGCCTGGGAGAGACCCAGTACTTC
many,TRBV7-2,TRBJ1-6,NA,CASSFLNSPLHF,TGTGCCAGCAGCTTCTTAAATTCACCCCTCCACTTT
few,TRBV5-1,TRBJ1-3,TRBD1,CASSNRGEGGNTIYF,TGCGCCAGCAGCAACAGGGGTGAAGGAGGAAACACCATATATTTT
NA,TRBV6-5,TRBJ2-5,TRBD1,CASSYEGQGALYSETQYF,TGTGCCAGCAGTTACGAGGGACAGGGGGCTCTTTACTCTGAGACCCAGTACTTC
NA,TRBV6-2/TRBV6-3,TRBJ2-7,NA,CASSSPLVIGENEQYF,TGTGCCAGCAGTTCCCCCCTTGTGATAGGGGAAAACGAGCAGTACTTC
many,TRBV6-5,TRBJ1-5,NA,CASSYSGGDQPQHF,TGTGCCAGCAGTTACTCAGGGGGGGATCAGCCCCAGCATTTT
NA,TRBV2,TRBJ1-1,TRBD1,CASLQGEMTEAFF,TGTGCCAGCCTACAGGGGGAAATGACTGAAGCTTTCTTT
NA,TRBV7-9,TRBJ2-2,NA,CASRRQVQRELFF,TGTGCCAGCAGACGACAGGTCCAGCGGGAGCTGTTTTTT
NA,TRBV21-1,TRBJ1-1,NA,CASSLRQGSRGPEAFF,TGTGCCAGCAGCCTACGACAGGGGTCCCGCGGACCTGAAGCTTTCTTT
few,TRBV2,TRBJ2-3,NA,CASSVPGDTQYF,TGTGCCAGCAGTGTCCCGGGAGATACGCAGTATTTT
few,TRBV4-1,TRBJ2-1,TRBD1,CASSQWDRAYNEQFF,TGCGCCAGCAGCCAATGGGACAGGGCCTACAATGAGCAGTTCTTC
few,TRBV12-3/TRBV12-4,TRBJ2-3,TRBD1,CASSLKGTGWLNTQYF,TGTGCCAGCAGTTTAAAGGGGACAGGATGGTTGAATACGCAGTATTTT
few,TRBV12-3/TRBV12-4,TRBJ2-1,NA,CASTLNGIENEQFF,TGTGCCAGCACCCTGAACGGTATCGAGAATGAGCAGTTCTTC
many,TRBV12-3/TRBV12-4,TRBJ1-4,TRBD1,CASSPTGSEKLFF,TGTGCCAGCAGTCCGACAGGGAGTGAAAAACTGTTTTTT
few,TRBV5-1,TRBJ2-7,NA,CASSMPGIAYEQYF,TGCGCCAGCAGCATGCCCGGAATAGCTTACGAGCAGTACTTC
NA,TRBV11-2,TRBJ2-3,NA,CASSLFGGSGTDTQYF,TGTGCCAGCAGCTTATTCGGGGGAAGTGGAACAGATACGCAGTATTTT
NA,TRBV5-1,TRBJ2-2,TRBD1,CASSPRTGSNTGELFF,TGCGCCAGCAGCCCCCGGACAGGGAGTAACACCGGGGAGCTGTTTTTT
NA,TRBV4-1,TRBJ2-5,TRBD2,CASSQGRAGGLETQYF,TGCGCCAGCAGCCAAGGGAGAGCGGGGGGGCTGGAGACCCAGTACTTC
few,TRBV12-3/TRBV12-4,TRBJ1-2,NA,CASSDRGWYGYTF,TGTGCCAGCAGTGATCGGGGATGGTATGGCTACACCTTC
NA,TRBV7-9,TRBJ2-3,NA,CAGGPDTQYF,TGTGCGGGGGGCCCAGATACGCAGTATTTT
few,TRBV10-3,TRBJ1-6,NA,CAISVSSSRLTSPLHF,TGTGCCATCAGTGTTTCTTCATCCCGGCTTACTTCACCCCTCCACTTT
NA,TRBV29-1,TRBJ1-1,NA,CSVIQGGDTEAFF,TGCAGCGTCATCCAGGGAGGGGACACTGAAGCTTTCTTT
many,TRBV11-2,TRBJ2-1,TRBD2,CASSLELAGGHNEQFF,TGTGCCAGCAGCTTAGAACTCGCGGGAGGGCACAATGAGCAGTTCTTC
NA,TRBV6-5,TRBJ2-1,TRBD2,CASSLLAGGSYNEQFF,TGTGCCAGCAGTTTACTAGCGGGAGGTTCCTACAATGAGCAGTTCTTC
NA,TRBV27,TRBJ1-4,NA,CASSFRGDGEKLFF,TGTGCCAGCAGTTTCCGGGGGGATGGGGAAAAACTGTTTTTT
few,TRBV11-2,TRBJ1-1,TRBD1,CASSPSDRAFNTEAFF,TGTGCCAGCAGCCCCAGCGACAGGGCATTCAACACTGAAGCTTTCTTT
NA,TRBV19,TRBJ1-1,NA,CASSIGPIEAFF,TGTGCCAGTAGTATAGGTCCTATTGAAGCTTTCTTT
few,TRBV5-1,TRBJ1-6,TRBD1,CASSSGQSSYNSPLHF,TGCGCCAGCAGCTCGGGACAGTCCTCCTATAATTCACCCCTCCACTTT
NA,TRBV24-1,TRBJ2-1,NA,CATSDPTGNNEQFF,TGTGCCACCAGTGATCCGACAGGAAACAATGAGCAGTTCTTC
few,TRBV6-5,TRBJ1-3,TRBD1,CASSYEGANGNTIYF,TGTGCCAGCAGTTACGAGGGGGCGAATGGAAACACCATATATTTT
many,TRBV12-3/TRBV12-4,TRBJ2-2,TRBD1,CASSLVRGGSGELFF,TGTGCCAGCAGTCTTGTGCGAGGGGGCAGCGGGGAGCTGTTTTTT
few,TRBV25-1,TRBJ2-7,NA,CASSEESSGYEQYF,TGTGCCAGCAGTGAAGAGTCATCCGGCTACGAGCAGTACTTC
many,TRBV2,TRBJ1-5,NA,CASSEQNQPQHF,TGTGCCAGCAGTGAACAGAATCAGCCCCAGCATTTT
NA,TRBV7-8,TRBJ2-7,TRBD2,CASSLEIAGPYEQYF,TGTGCCAGCAGCTTAGAAATAGCGGGGCCCTACGAGCAGTACTTC
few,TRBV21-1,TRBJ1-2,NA,CASSKGTGTPPYGYTF,TGTGCCAGCAGCAAAGGGACAGGGACCCCTCCCTATGGCTACACCTTC
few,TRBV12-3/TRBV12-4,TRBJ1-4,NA,CASYLSTNEKLFF,TGTGCCAGCTACCTTTCGACTAATGAAAAACTGTTTTTT
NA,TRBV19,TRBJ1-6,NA,CASKGIQTYNSPLHF,TGTGCCAGTAAGGGGATCCAGACCTATAATTCACCCCTCCACTTT
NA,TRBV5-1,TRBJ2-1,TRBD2,CASSERGSSYNEQFF,TGCGCCAGCAGCGAGCGGGGGAGCTCCTACAATGAGCAGTTCTTC
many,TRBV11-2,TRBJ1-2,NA,CASSLGAEVVYGYTF,TGTGCCAGCAGCTTAGGTGCGGAGGTGGTATATGGCTACACCTTC
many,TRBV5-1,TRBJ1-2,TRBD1,CASSEQGRYGYTF,TGCGCCAGCAGCGAACAGGGGCGGTATGGCTACACCTTC
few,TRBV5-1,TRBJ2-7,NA,CASSLVRGQPYEQYF,TGCGCCAGCAGCTTGGTTCGGGGTCAGCCCTACGAGCAGTACTTC
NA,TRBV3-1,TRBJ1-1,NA,CASSRRGTPRDTEAFF,TGTGCCAGCAGCCGCCGGGGGACACCTAGGGACACTGAAGCTTTCTTT
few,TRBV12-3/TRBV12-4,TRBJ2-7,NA,CASSLLQGQDEQYF,TGTGCCAGCAGTTTATTGCAGGGGCAGGACGAGCAGTACTTC
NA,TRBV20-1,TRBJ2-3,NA,CSAREDGLEGDTRYF,TGCAGTGCTAGAGAGGACGGCCTAGAAGGAGATACGCGGTATTTT
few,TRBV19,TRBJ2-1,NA,CASSTLTRDFYNEQFF,TGTGCCAGTAGTACCCTGACTAGGGACTTTTACAATGAGCAGTTCTTC
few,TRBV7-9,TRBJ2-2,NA,CATEGPTGELFF,TGTGCCACCGAGGGTCCCACCGGGGAGCTGTTTTTT
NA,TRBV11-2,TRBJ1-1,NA,CASSLDRSEAFF,TGTGCCAGCAGCTTAGATCGATCTGAAGCTTTCTTT
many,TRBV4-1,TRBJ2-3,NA,CASSQDREADTQYF,TGCGCCAGCAGCCAAGATCGAGAAGCAGATACGCAGTATTTT
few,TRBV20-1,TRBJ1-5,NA,CSARDPRQTLQHF,TGCAGTGCTAGAGACCCCCGCCAGACTCTCCAGCATTTT
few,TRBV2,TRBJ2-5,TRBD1,CASSVPRTGQETQYF,TGTGCCAGCAGTGTACCCCGGACAGGCCAAGAGACCCAGTACTTC